The 17 T cell receptor beta chains given below trace back to one sample, sequenced in a study of beta chain features in type 1 diabetes. The study's findings and limits: Type 1 diabetes patients showed a moderate but significant shortening of TCRB CDR3s in all four CD4+ subsets.

The authors reverse transcribed all of the isolated RNA, so sequencing captured expressed TCRB transcripts. The repertoire was sequenced with immunoSEQ multiplex PCR; TCRdb's copy has only in-frame clones and lacks some. The sample has roughly 350,000 clones, 8% to 10% seen once; the top ten hold approximately 0.6%. The antigens for these receptors are not known. Sequencing was done on a sample of central memory CD4+ T cells from blood. All receptors come from a man aged 25-45 years with type 1 diabetes.

CDR3 protein: CASSFSGTGAETQYF. The CDR3 DNA sequence: TGTGCCAGCAGCTTCTCCGGGACAGGGGCAGAGACCCAGTACTTC. The chain joins TRBV7-3 to TRBJ2-5, with 10 bases fitting TRBD1. The junction had 5 bases not matched to a gene; V was cut back by 3 bases and J by 4 bases. CDR1 SGHTA and CDR2 FQGTGA come from the germline V gene. The CDR3 length is 15 residues.

This clone was observed a handful of times. J is TRBJ1-1 and V is TRBV2, with D hard to call. CDR1 is SNHLY and CDR2 is FYNNEI in the germline V gene. V shed 0 bases and J shed 5 bases, with 7 bases lying between them. This CDR3 region has 13 residues. The CDR3 DNA is TGTGCCAGCAGTGAAGCGCTTAAAACTGAAGCTTTCTTT. Translation: CASSEALKTEAFF.

The CDR3: CASSTQQGAEGYTF. Written as DNA, the CDR3 is TGTGCCAGCAGCACCCAACAGGGGGCGGAGGGCTACACCTTC. The V and J genes are TRBV7-3 and TRBJ1-2; 9 bases map to TRBD1. Trimming cost V 5 bases and J 8 bases; bases outside gene matches: 9. CDR1 and CDR2 from the germline V gene are SGHTA and FQGTGA. CDR3 length equals 14 residues.

The genes are TRBV18 and TRBJ1-1; unclear D gene. The V and J ends lost 5 bases and 1 base respectively, with 20 bases between them. This CDR3 has 17 residues. Germline V gene lookup returns CDR1 KGHSH and CDR2 LQKENI. The CDR3 spells CASSSTETRLGNTEAFF. The DNA of the CDR3 is TGTGCCAGCTCAAGCACCGAGACTAGGTTAGGGAACACTGAAGCTTTCTTT.

This rearrangement joins TRBV30 to TRBJ2-5; D unresolved. Per germline, CDR1 GTSNPN and CDR2 SVGIG (reference sequence). The V end lost 0 bases, the J end lost 1 base, and 6 bases lay between the germline ends. The CDR3 is 13 residues long. DNA of the CDR3: TGTGCCTGGAGTGTAGGCATCCAAGAGACCCAGTACTTC. Translating gives CAWSVGIQETQYF.

This clone came up a few times. This chain connects TRBV18 to TRBJ1-3; unclear D gene. V was clipped by 3 bases and J by 0 bases, with 12 bases between them. Germline V gene lookup returns CDR1 KGHSH and CDR2 LQKENI. The CDR3 has 16 amino acids. CDR3 bases: TGTGCCAGCTCACCCGTAGACGGGAGCTCTGGAAACACCATATATTTT. Translating it yields CASSPVDGSSGNTIYF.

This clone was seen a handful of times. V gene TRBV6-5 combines with J gene TRBJ2-3; 7 positions agree with TRBD1. Trimming at V came to 6 bases and at J to 2 bases, leaving 5 bases not matched to a gene. Germline V CDR1 and CDR2: MNHEY, SVGAGI. The CDR3 spans 14 residues. CDR3 residues: CASSPDRTTDTQYF. The CDR3 DNA follows: TGTGCCAGCAGCCCGGACAGGACCACAGATACGCAGTATTTT.

The CDR3 sequence: CASSPRGQGASGANVLTF. The CDR3 DNA reads as TGTGCCAGCTCACCAAGAGGACAGGGGGCGTCAGGGGCCAACGTCCTGACTTTC. This chain connects TRBV18 to TRBJ2-6, with 11 bases aligning to TRBD1. CDR3 size: 18 residues. J lost 4 bases, V lost 2 bases, and 7 bases had no gene match. Per germline, CDR1 KGHSH and CDR2 LQKENI.

This chain joins TRBV6-6 and TRBJ2-7; 8 bases agree with TRBD2. Germline CDR1 is MNHNY and CDR2 is SVGAGI (reference sequence). V shed 8 bases and J 6 bases; nucleotides not matched to a gene: 15. The CDR3 extends over 15 amino acids. The CDR3 coding sequence is TGTGCCAGCTTGGGGTGGGCTAGCGGGTCTTCCGAGCAGTACTTC. Translated, it gives CASLGWASGSSEQYF.

The chain joins TRBV6-5 to TRBJ1-3; TRBD1 is a possible D gene (6 bases). There are 14 residues in the CDR3. Germline V gives CDR1 MNHEY, CDR2 SVGAGI. The V gene lost 6 bases and the J gene lost 1 base, with 10 bases spanning the gap. Here the CDR3 reads CASRIGTSGNTIYF. DNA of the CDR3: TGTGCCAGCAGGATAGGGACATCTGGAAACACCATATATTTT.

V usage is TRBV18 and J usage is TRBJ2-7; 13 nucleotides align to TRBD2. This CDR3 has 15 residues. The V gene end was trimmed by 3 bases and the J gene end by 3 bases; junction bases not matched to a gene: 2. From germline, CDR1 is KGHSH and CDR2 LQKENI. The CDR3 DNA reads TGTGCCAGCTCACCCGGGACTAGCGGGGTCTACGAGCAGTACTTC. Translation: CASSPGTSGVYEQYF.

The chain couples TRBV7-2 to TRBJ2-3; no clear D gene. The germline V and J ends were trimmed by 2 bases and 6 bases, with 9 bases remaining between them. The germline V gene encodes CDR1 SGHTA and CDR2 FQGNSA. The CDR3 covers 13 residues. This CDR3 is CASSLQRWDTQYF. The CDR3 region has the DNA TGTGCCAGCAGCTTACAACGGTGGGATACGCAGTATTTT.

The chain combines TRBV7-2 with TRBJ1-2; a possible D gene is TRBD1 (5 bases). Trimming pared 1 base from V and 3 bases from J, leaving 6 bases between. This CDR3 comprises 13 residues. CDR1 and CDR2 (germline): SGHTA, FQGNSA. The CDR3 DNA follows: TGTGCCAGCAGCTTAGGGGGGGACTATGGCTACACCTTC. It translates to CASSLGGDYGYTF.

The rearrangement uses TRBV10-1 and TRBJ2-3; D gene uncertain. V shed 4 bases and J shed 0 bases, with 5 bases lying between them. Per the germline V gene, CDR1 is WNHNN and CDR2 is SYGVQD (reference sequence). The CDR3 has 13 amino acids. In nucleotides, the CDR3 is TGCGCCAGCAGTGGTGGGAGCACAGATACGCAGTATTTT. It codes for CASSGGSTDTQYF.

The rearrangement joins TRBV9 to TRBJ2-2; 8 nucleotides match TRBD2. Germline V lookup: CDR1 SGDLS, CDR2 YYNGEE. V shed 4 bases, J shed 4 bases, and the junction held 3 bases outside the gene matches. The length of the CDR3 is 14 residues. For the CDR3, the DNA is TGTGCCAGCAGCCAGCGGGAGACCACCGGGGAGCTGTTTTTT. Its protein product is CASSQRETTGELFF. The variable domain in full, with the rest retrieved from reference TRBV9 and TRBJ2-2, is DSGVTQTPKHLITATGQRVTLRCSPRSGDLSVYWYQQSLDQGLQFLIQYYNGEERAKGNILERFSAQQFPDLHSELNLSSLELGDSALYFCASSQRETTGELFFGEGSRLTVL.

This clone showed up just a few times. The chain links TRBV19 to TRBJ2-2; weak D call: TRBD1 (6 bases). The CDR3 is made up of 15 amino acids. Trimming shortened V by 8 bases and J by 0 bases, and 13 bases separated the two germline ends. CDR1 and CDR2 (germline): LNHDA, SQIVND (reference sequence). The CDR3 DNA is TGTGCCAGTGGACCGGGACATACGAACACCGGGGAGCTGTTTTTT. Encoded protein: CASGPGHTNTGELFF. The full variable domain, with the rest looked up from reference TRBV19 and TRBJ2-2, is DGGITQSPKYLFRKEGQNVTLSCEQNLNHDAMYWYRQDPGQGLRLIYYSQIVNDFQKGDIAEGYSVSREKKESFPLTVTSAQKNPTAFYLCASGPGHTNTGELFFGEGSRLTVL.

The genes are TRBV11-2 and TRBJ2-1; D call uncertain. The germline V and J ends were trimmed by 0 bases and 12 bases, with 12 bases remaining between them. The CDR3 extends over 13 amino acids. Germline V CDR1 and CDR2: SGHAT, FQNNGV. The CDR3 loop reads CASSLDGHAVQFF. The DNA of the CDR3 is TGTGCCAGCAGCTTAGATGGTCACGCGGTGCAGTTCTTC.